Sequencing of this T cell receptor beta chain was carried out in a study of control samples from healthy donors and cancer patients. Data came from immunoSEQ multiplex PCR; TCRdb stores just in-frame clones and leaves some out. The data contain 35,000 to 50,000 clones, approximately 87% of them singletons. CDR3 size: 13 residues. V lost 3 bases, J lost 5 bases, and 7 bases lay in between. Germline V gene sequence: CDR1 LNHNV, CDR2 YYDKDF (reference sequence). The chain recombines TRBV15 with TRBJ1-4; D gene ambiguous. The origin of this receptor is a woman aged 55-69 years with lung cancer. Sequenced input: PBMCs. CDR3 amino acids: CATSRAGNEKLFF. The CDR3 nucleotides are TGTGCCACCAGCAGGGCGGGGAATGAAAAACTGTTTTTT.